This TCR beta chain comes out of a study of identical twins. Study-level points and caveats: Twins' surplus sharing was weaker for beta out-of-frame sequences.

MiXCR was run by TCRdb on the 5' RACE reads, yielding one entry per CDR3 protein. The sample lists about 490,000 distinct CDR3 sequences, 12% to 15% occurring once. Healthy Caucasians supplied all donations. This clonotype showed up just a few times. Its specificity is not known. These same data were also listed under a study on yellow fever vaccine responses in identical twins. As that study records: Vaccine T cell responses of twins reportedly seemed partly convergent and partly personalized.

The sequenced sample was CD4+ T cells sorted from blood. The sequence was obtained from a young woman in good health.

The CDR3 protein is CASSQAVSSTDTQYF. The CDR3 coding sequence is TGTGCCAGCAGCCAAGCGGTTTCTAGCACAGATACGCAGTATTTT. V is TRBV14 and J is TRBJ2-3; no clear D gene. CDR1 is SGHDN and CDR2 is FVKESK in the germline V gene. The CDR3 covers 15 residues. V lost 1 base and J lost 0, with 8 bases in between.